The present T cell receptor beta chain was sequenced within a study of cytomegalovirus exposure and HLA in healthy donors (dated by TCRdb to the late 2010s). Study-level background: The 666 repertoires of the first cohort and the 120 validation repertoires were produced on the same platform, according to a later analysis. The study aimed to test whether cataloging public T cell receptors could reveal signatures of past pathogen exposure. Along with the approximately 700-subject first cohort, a separate validation cohort of 120 different subjects was used. High-throughput TCR immunosequencing, statistical association of individual TCRs with disease status, and machine learning were combined to predict cytomegalovirus infection status. Here is what the overall study found, with its caveats: According to the authors, the approach could potentially be generalized to other disease states and immunological phenotypes. In a later analysis, TCRs clustered in the first cohort were found to also tend to co-occur in the approximately 120 validation repertoires, with around 94% of cluster scores above 0. A total of roughly 160 TCR beta chains were listed by the study as associated with cytomegalovirus. Most TCR sequences were observed very rarely across donors, whereas some public TCRs were present in many individuals. A few of the identified cytomegalovirus-associated TCR beta chains were confirmed in vitro to be specific for cytomegalovirus antigens. The classifier was reported to diagnose cytomegalovirus status with high specificity and sensitivity in both the original cohort and the validation cohort. All 120 or so repertoires were used to score co-occurrence in the validation cohort in a later analysis, because that analysis had no HLA typing for the cohort.

Only one count was recorded for this clone. Its antigen specificity is not known. There are no base qualities to consult, and no much larger clone falls within one base. Library preparation used the immunoSEQ multiplex PCR assay. The source study handled its data this way. A statistical classification framework was built for diagnosing cytomegalovirus status from the catalog of TCR beta chain sequences. In its TCRdb copy, this immuneACCESS table keeps in-frame sequences only and misses some clones. Where compared with another copy, unresolved V genes explain less than half of these, and the others have no known cause. The V and J calls and clone size come from that table; D and trimming were worked out from the DNA. The sample records some 250,000 clones, more than 75% of which are singletons. Around 1.2% of the sample lies in the top ten. The CDR3 runs 13 amino acids, cysteine and phenylalanine included. The entry retains the CDR3 DNA only, 39 bases that are in frame from base 1. The V and J ends are trimmed by 4 bases and 4 bases, leaving 10 bases between them. CDR1 and CDR2 (SGHNT, YENEEA) derive from the germline V gene.

Donors formed part of the validation cohort, which comprised 95 to 150 subjects and was distinct from the first cohort of under 800 subjects. Sequenced sample: PBMCs. The origin of this receptor is a woman in her 30s in good health and CMV-seropositive. The chain couples TRBV11-3 to TRBJ1-2; confidence is insufficient to name the D gene. The CDR3 region has the sequence CASSSENPYGYTF. Read as DNA, the sequence is TGTGCCAGCAGCTCCGAGAATCCCTATGGCTACACCTTC.